This T cell receptor (beta chain) was profiled in a study of human T cells and chemical hapten exposure. Study results and limitations: No shift was seen in TCRs above 1 in 1000 frequency with DPC sensitization.

The time point is: pre-sensitization, week 0. As for treatment: therapeutic diphenylcyclopropenone sensitization with weekly scalp DPC. The CDR3 loop spans 15 amino acids. Germline V lookup: CDR1 SGHRS, CDR2 YFSETQ. Trimming at V came to 4 bases and at J to 3 bases, leaving 7 bases not matched to a gene. TCRdb called the RACE reads again in MiXCR, with one record for every CDR3 protein. The sample yields approximately 320,000 distinct CDR3 sequences, approximately 5% seen once. This clonotype has ten or more counts. Its antigen is currently unknown. J is TRBJ2-3 and V is TRBV5-1, with 8 nucleotides matching TRBD2. The sequencing used whole blood, collected in connection with sensitization to the hapten diphenylcyclopropenone (DPC). This receptor was identified in a woman aged 18-30 years with alopecia areata. Some clones in this sample may be carry-over from other donors' samples. This chain's CDR3 is CASSKGLGATDTQYF. Written as DNA, the CDR3 is TGCGCCAGCAGCAAGGGACTAGGGGCAACAGATACGCAGTATTTT.